This entry is about one T cell receptor (beta chain). The entry originates in a study of early T cells in non-severe SARS-CoV-2 infection. Trimming pared 3 bases from V and 3 bases from J, leaving 12 bases between. This CDR3 spans 14 amino acids. TCRdb passed the 5' RACE reads through MiXCR, listing each CDR3 protein once. The profile shows nearly 95,000 distinct CDR3 sequences, around a sixth of them singletons. Sequencing was performed on whole blood, taken at baseline. This chain joins TRBV12-3 or TRBV12-4 and TRBJ2-7, with a weak D call TRBD2 (5 bases). The sequence derives from an adult who was a healthcare worker with PCR-confirmed SARS-CoV-2 infection or an uninfected control (not recorded which). In DNA form, the CDR3 reads TGTGCCAGCAGTTTTTTACTGGACTTCTACGAGCAGTACTTC. Translated: CASSFLLDFYEQYF.